The entry that follows covers one T cell receptor (beta chain) sequence. The target antigen is unknown. 60 Vbeta and 13 Jbeta primers were used in PCR. Assay: immunoSEQ multiplex PCR; the TCRdb copy retains only in-frame clones and omits some. The data show 150,000 to 200,000 clones, 70% seen once. This sample is drawn from a study of cytomegalovirus exposure and HLA in healthy donors. Trimming shortened V by 3 bases and J by 0 bases, and 9 bases separated the two germline ends. The CDR3 length is 14 residues. CDR1 SGHTS and CDR2 YDEGEE come from the germline V gene. Whole-study findings and limits: Later on, an analysis found that several of the most significant clusters appeared to be linked to common viral pathogens, which included parvovirus B19. Most observed TCR sequences were rare, whereas some public TCRs were detected in many donors.

This chain links TRBV5-8 with TRBJ1-2; D perhaps matches TRBD1 (6 bases). This TCR was sampled from a man aged 18 to 35 in good health and CMV-seropositive. Material for sequencing was PBMCs. Here the CDR3 reads CASSSGTPNYGYTF. As DNA, the CDR3 is TGTGCCAGCAGCTCCGGGACACCTAACTATGGCTACACCTTC.